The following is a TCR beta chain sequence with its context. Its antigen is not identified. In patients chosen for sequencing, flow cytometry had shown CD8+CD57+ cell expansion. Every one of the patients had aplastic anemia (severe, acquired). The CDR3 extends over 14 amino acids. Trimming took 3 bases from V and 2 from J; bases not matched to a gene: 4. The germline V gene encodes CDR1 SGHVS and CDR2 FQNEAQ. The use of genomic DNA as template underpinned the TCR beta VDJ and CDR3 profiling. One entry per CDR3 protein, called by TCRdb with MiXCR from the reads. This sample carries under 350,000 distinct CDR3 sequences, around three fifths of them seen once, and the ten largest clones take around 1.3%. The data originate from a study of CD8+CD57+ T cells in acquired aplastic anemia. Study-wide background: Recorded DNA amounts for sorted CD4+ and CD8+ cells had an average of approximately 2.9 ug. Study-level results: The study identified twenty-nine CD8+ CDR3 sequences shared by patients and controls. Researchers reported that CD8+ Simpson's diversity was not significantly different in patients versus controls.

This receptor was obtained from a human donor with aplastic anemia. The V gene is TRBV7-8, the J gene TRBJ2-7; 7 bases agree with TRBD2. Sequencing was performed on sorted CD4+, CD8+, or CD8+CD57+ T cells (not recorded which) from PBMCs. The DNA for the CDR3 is TGTGCCAGCAGCTTTAGCGGGTCAACCTACGAGCAGTACTTC. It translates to CASSFSGSTYEQYF.